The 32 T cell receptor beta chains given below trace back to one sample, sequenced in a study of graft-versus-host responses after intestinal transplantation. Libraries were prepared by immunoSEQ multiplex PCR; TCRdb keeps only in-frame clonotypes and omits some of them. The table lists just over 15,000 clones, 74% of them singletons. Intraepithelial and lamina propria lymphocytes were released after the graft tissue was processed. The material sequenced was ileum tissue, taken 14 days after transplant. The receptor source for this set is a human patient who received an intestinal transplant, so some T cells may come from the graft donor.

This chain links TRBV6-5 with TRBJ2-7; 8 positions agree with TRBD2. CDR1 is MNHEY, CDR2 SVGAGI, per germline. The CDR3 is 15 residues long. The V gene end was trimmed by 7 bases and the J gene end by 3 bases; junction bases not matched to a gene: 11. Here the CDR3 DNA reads TGTGCCAGCACAAAGGAGAAGCGGGGGAACTACGAGCAGTACTTC. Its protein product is CASTKEKRGNYEQYF.

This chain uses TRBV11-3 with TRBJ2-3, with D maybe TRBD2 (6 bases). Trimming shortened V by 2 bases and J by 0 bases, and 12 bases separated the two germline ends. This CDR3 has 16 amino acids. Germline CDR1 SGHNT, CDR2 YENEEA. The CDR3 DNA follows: TGTGCCAGCAGCTTAAGGCGGGGACTGAGCACAGATACGCAGTATTTT. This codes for CASSLRRGLSTDTQYF.

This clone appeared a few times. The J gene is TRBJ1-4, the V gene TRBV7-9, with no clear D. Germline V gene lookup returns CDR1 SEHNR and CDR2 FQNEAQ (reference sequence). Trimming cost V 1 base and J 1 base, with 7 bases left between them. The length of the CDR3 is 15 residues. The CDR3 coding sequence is TGTGCCAGCAGCTTAGGGGGTCAAACTAATGAAAAACTGTTTTTT. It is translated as CASSLGGQTNEKLFF.

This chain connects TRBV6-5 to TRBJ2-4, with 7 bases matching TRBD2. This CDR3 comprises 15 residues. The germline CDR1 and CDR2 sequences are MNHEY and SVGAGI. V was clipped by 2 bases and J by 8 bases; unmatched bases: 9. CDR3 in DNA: TGTGCCAGCAGTTACCAAGGACTAGGTTTGCACATTCAGTACTTC. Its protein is CASSYQGLGLHIQYF.

The DNA of the CDR3 is TGCAGTACACTGCTGGGCTACGAGCAGTACTTC. As protein: CSTLLGYEQYF. V is TRBV20-1 and J is TRBJ2-7; D remains ambiguous. Germline V gene sequence: CDR1 DFQATT, CDR2 SNEGSKA (reference sequence). The CDR3 sequence is 11 residues long. Trimming removed 8 bases from V and 3 bases from J, with 11 bases in between.

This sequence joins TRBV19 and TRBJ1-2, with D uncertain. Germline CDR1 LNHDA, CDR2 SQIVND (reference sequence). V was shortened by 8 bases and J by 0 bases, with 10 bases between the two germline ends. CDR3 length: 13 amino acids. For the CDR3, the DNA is TGTGCCAGTGGGTTCGGGACTAACTATGGCTACACCTTC. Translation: CASGFGTNYGYTF.

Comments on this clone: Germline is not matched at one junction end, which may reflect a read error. The DNA for the CDR3 is TGTGCCAGCAGTTACGCGCGGGATAGCGGGAGGCTAACCTTC. The encoded protein is CASSYARDSGRLTF. This chain uses TRBV6-5 with TRBJ2-7; 10 bases agree with TRBD2. Germline loops: CDR1 MNHEY, CDR2 SVGAGI. This CDR3 spans 14 amino acids.

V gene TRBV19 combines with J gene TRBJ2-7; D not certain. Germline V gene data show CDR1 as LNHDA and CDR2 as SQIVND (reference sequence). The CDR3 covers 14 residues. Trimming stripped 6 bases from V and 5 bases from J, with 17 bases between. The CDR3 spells CASSPLPGLDEQYF. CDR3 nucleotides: TGTGCCAGTAGCCCCCTACCTGGTCTGGACGAGCAGTACTTC.

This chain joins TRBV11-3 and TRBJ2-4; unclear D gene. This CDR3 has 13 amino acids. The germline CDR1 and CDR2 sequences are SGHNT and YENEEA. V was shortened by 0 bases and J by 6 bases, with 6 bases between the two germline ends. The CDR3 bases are TGTGCCAGCAGCTTAGATCACGGAAACATTCAGTACTTC. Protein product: CASSLDHGNIQYF.

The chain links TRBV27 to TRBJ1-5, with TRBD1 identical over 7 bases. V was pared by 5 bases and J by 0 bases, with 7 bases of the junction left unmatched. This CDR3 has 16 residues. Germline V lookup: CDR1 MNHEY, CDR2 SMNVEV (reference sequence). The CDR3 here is CASSPRRGHSNQPQHF. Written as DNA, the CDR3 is TGTGCCAGCAGTCCTCGGAGGGGGCATAGCAATCAGCCCCAGCATTTT.

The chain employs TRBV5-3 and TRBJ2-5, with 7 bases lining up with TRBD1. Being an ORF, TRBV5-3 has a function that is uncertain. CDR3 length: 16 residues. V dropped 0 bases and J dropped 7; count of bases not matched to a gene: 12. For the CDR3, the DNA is TGTGCCAGAAGCTTGGGGTTTAGGGGGCTAGTAGGGACCCAGTACTTC. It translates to CARSLGFRGLVGTQYF.

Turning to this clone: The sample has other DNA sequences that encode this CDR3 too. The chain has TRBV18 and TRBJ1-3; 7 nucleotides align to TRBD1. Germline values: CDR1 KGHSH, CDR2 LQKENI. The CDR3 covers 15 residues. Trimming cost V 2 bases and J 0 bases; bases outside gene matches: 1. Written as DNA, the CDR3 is TGTGCCAGCTCACCAACAGGGGACTCTGGAAACACCATATATTTT. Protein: CASSPTGDSGNTIYF.

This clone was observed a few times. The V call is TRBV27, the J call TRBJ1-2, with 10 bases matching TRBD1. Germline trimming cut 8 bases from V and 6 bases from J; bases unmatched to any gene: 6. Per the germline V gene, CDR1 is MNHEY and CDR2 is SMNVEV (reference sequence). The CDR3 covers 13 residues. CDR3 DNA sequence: TGTGCCAGCCATAGGACAGGGGGACATGGCTACACCTTC. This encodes CASHRTGGHGYTF.

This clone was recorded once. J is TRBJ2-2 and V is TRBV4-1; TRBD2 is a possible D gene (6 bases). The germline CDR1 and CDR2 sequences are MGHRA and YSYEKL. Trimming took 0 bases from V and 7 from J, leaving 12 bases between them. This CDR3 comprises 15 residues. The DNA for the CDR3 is TGCGCCAGCAGCCAAGATTTCGCGGGGTTCGGGGAGCTGTTTTTT. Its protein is CASSQDFAGFGELFF.

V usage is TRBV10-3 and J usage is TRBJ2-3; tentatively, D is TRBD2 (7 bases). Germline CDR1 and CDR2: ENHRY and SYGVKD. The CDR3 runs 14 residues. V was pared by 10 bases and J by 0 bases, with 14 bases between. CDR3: CATEPGGSTDTQYF. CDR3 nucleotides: TGTGCCACGGAACCGGGGGGCAGCACAGATACGCAGTATTTT.

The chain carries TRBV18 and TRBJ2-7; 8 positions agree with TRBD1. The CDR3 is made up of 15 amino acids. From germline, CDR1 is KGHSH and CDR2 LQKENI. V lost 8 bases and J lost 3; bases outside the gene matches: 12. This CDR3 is CASAELGQAHYEQYF. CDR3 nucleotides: TGTGCCAGCGCGGAGCTGGGACAGGCTCACTACGAGCAGTACTTC.

CDR3 protein: CASSDPRGLAGVSSYNEQFF. In nucleotides, the CDR3 is TGTGCCAGCAGTGACCCAAGGGGGCTAGCGGGAGTAAGCTCCTACAATGAGCAGTTCTTC. V usage is TRBV2 and J usage is TRBJ2-1; 10 bases line up with TRBD2. This CDR3 is built from 20 residues. Trimming removed 3 bases from V and 0 bases from J; junction bases left unmatched: 14. Germline CDR1 and CDR2: SNHLY and FYNNEI.

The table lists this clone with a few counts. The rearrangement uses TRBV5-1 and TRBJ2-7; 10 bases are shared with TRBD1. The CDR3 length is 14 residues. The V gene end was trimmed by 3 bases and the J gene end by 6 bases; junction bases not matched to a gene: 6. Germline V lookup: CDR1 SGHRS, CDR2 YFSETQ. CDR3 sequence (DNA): TGCGCCAGCAGCTCATTGCGGGACAGGGGCGAGCAGTACTTC. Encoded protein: CASSSLRDRGEQYF.

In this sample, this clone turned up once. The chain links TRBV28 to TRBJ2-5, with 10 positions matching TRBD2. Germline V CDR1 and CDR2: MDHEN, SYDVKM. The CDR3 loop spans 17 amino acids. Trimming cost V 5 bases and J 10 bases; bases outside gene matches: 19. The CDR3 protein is CASSHPSGSFYSGVQYF. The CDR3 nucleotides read TGTGCCAGCAGTCATCCTAGCGGGAGTTTTTATAGTGGTGTCCAGTACTTC.

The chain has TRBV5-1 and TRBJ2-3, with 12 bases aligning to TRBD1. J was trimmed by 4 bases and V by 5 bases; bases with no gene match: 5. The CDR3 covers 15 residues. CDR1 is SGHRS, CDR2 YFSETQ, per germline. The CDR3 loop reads CASRRDRGLADTQYF. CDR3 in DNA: TGCGCCAGCAGGAGGGACAGGGGGCTCGCAGATACGCAGTATTTT.

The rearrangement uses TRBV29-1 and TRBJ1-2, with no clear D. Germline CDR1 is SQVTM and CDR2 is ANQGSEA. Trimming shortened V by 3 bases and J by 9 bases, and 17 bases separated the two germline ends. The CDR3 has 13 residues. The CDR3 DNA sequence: TGCAGCGTTGAGGACCCGGAGGGCTTCAGCTACACCTTC. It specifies CSVEDPEGFSYTF.

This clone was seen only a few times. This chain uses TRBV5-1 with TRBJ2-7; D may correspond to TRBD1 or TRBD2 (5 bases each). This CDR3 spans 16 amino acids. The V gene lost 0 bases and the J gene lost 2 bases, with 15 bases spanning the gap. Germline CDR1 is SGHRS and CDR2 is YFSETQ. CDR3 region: CASSLGSGSRAYEQYF. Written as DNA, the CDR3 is TGCGCCAGCAGCTTGGGGTCAGGGTCGAGGGCCTACGAGCAGTACTTC.

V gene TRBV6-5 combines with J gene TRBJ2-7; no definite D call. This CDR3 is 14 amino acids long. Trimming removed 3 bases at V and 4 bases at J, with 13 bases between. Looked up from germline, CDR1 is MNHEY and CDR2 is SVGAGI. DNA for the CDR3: TGTGCCAGCAGTTATGGGGAAATGGAGTACGAGCAGTACTTC. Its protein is CASSYGEMEYEQYF.

The CDR3 here is CASSVGAGRTDTQYF. CDR3 nucleotide sequence: TGTGCCAGCAGTGTGGGGGCGGGACGCACAGATACGCAGTATTTT. The rearrangement joins TRBV2 to TRBJ2-3; D assignment may be TRBD1 or TRBD2 (6 bases each). From germline, CDR1 is SNHLY and CDR2 FYNNEI. V was cut by 4 bases and J by 1 base, with 12 bases left in between. This CDR3 is 15 amino acids long.

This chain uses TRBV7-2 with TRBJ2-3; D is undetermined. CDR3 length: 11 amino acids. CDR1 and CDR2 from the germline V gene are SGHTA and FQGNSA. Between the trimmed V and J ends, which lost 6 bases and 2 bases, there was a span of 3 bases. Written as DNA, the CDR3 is TGTGCCAGCAGAATCACAGATACGCAGTATTTT. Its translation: CASRITDTQYF.

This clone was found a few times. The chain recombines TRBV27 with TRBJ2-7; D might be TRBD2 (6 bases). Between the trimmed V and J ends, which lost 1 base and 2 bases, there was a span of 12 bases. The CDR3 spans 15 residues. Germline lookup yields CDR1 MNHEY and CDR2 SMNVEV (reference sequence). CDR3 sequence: CASSLLGGGAYEQYF. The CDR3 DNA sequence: TGTGCCAGCAGTTTATTAGGCGGCGGGGCCTACGAGCAGTACTTC.

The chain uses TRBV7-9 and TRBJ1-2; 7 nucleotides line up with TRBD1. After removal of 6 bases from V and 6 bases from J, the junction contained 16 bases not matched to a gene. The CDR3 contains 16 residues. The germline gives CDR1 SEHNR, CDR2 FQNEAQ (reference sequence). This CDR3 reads CASSAPGGQRSDGYTF. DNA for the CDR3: TGTGCCAGCAGTGCGCCAGGGGGACAGAGGTCCGATGGCTACACCTTC.

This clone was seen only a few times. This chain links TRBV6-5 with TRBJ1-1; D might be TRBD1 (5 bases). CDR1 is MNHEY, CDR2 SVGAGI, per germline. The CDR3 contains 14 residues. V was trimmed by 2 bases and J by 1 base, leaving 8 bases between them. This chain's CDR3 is CASSYHGTNTEAFF. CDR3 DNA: TGTGCCAGCAGTTACCATGGGACGAACACTGAAGCTTTCTTT.

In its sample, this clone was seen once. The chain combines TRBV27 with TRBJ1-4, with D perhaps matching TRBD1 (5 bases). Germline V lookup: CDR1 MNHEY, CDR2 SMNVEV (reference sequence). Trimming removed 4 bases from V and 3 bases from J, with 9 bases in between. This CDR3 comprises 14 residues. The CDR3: CASSWGVANEKLFF. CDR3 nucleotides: TGTGCCAGCAGTTGGGGGGTTGCTAATGAAAAACTGTTTTTT.

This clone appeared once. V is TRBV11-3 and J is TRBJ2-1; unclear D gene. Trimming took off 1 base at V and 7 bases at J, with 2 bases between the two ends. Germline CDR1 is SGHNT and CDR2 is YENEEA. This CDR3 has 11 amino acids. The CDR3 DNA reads TGTGCCAGCAGCTTAGGGAATGAGCAGTTCTTC. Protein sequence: CASSLGNEQFF.

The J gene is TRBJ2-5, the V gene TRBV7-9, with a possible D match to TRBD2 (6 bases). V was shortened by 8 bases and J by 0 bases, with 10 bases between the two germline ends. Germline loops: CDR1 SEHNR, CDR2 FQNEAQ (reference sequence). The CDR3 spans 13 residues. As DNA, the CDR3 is TGTGCCAGCGGGACTTGGGACCAAGAGACCCAGTACTTC. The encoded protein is CASGTWDQETQYF.

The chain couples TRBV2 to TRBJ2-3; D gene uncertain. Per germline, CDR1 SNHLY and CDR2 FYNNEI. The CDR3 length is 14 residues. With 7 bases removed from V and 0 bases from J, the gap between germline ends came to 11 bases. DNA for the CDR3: TGTGCCAGCAATCCGGAGTTCAGCACAGATACGCAGTATTTT. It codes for CASNPEFSTDTQYF. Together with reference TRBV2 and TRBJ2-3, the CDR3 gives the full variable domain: EPEVTQTPSHQVTQMGQEVILRCVPISNHLYFYWYRQILGQKVEFLVSFYNNEISEKSEIFDDQFSVERPDGSNFTLKIRSTKLEDSAMYFCASNPEFSTDTQYFGPGTRLTVL.